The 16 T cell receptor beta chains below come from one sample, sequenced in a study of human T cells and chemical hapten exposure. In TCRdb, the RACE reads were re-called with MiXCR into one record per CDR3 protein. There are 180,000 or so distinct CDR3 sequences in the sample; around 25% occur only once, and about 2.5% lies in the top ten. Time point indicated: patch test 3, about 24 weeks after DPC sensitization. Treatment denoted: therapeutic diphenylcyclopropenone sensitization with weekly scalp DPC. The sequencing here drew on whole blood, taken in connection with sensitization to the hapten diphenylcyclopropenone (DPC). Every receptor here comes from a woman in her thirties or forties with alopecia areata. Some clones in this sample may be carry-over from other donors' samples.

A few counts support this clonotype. The DNA of the CDR3 is TGTGCCAGCAGCCAAGCTATCACCGGGACAGGTTACGAGCAGTACTTC. Its protein product is CASSQAITGTGYEQYF. The chain carries TRBV4-2 and TRBJ2-7; 8 bases map to TRBD1. The V and J ends lost 1 base and 4 bases, in that order; junction bases with no gene match: 9. Germline CDR1 LGHNA, CDR2 YNFKEQ. The CDR3 length is 16 residues.

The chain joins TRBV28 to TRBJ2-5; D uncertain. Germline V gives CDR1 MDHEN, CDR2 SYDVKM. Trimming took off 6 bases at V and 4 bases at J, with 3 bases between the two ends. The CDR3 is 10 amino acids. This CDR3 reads CASRRETQYF. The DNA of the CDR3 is TGTGCCAGCAGGAGAGAGACCCAGTACTTC.

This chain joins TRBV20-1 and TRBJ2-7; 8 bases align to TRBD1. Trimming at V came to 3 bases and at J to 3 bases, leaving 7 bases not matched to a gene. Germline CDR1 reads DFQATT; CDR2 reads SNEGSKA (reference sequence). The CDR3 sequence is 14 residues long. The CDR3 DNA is TGCAGTGCTAGTGGGCGGGACAGGATCTACGAGCAGTACTTC. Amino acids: CSASGRDRIYEQYF.

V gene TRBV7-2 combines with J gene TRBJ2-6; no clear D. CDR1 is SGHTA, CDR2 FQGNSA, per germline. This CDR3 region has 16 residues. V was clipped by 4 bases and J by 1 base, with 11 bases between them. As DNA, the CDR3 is TGTGCCAGCAGCTCGACGGCCTGGTCTGGGGCCAACGTCCTGACTTTC. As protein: CASSSTAWSGANVLTF. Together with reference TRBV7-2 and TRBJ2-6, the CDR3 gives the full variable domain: GAGVSQSPSNKVTEKGKDVELRCDPISGHTALYWYRQSLGQGLEFLIYFQGNSAPDKSGLPSDRFSAERTGGSVSTLTIQRTQQEDSAVYLCASSSTAWSGANVLTFGAGSRLTVL.

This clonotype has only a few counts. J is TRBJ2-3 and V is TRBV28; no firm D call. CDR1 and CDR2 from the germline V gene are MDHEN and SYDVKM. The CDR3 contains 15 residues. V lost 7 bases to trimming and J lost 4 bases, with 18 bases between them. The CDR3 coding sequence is TGTGCCAGCACTCAACCCGGGTTTAGGGCAGATACGCAGTATTTT. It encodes CASTQPGFRADTQYF. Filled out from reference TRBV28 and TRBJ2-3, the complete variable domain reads DVKVTQSSRYLVKRTGEKVFLECVQDMDHENMFWYRQDPGLGLRLIYFSYDVKMKEKGDIPEGYSVSREKKERFSLILESASTNQTSMYLCASTQPGFRADTQYFGPGTRLTVL.

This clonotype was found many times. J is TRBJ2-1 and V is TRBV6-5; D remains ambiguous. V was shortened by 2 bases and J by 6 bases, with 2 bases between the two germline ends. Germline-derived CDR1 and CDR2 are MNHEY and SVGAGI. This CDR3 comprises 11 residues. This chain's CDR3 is CASSYSNEQFF. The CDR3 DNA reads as TGTGCCAGCAGTTACAGCAATGAGCAGTTCTTC.

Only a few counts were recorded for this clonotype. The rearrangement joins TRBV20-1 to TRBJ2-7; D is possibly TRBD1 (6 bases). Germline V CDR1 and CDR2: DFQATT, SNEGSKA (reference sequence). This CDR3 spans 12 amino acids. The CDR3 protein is CSTRTVSYEQYF. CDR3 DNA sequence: TGCAGCACCAGGACAGTTTCCTACGAGCAGTACTTC.

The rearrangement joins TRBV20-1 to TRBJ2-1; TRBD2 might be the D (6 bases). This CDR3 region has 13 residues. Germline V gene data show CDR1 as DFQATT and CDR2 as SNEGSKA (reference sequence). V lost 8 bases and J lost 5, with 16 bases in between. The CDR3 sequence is CSLLSSGHNEQFF. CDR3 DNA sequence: TGCAGTTTATTGAGTAGCGGACACAATGAGCAGTTCTTC.

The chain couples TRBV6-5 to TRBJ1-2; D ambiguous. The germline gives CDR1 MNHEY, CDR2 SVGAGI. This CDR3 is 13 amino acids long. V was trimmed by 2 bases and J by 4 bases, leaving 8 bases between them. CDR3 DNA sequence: TGTGCCAGCAGTTACGAGGGTCGCTATGGCTACACCTTC. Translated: CASSYEGRYGYTF.

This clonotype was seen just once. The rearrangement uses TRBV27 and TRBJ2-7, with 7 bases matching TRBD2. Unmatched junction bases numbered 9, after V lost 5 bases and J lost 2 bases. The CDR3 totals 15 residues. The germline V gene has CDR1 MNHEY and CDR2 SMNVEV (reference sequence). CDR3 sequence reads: CASSPRLAETYEQYF. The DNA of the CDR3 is TGTGCCAGCAGTCCCCGACTAGCCGAGACCTACGAGCAGTACTTC.

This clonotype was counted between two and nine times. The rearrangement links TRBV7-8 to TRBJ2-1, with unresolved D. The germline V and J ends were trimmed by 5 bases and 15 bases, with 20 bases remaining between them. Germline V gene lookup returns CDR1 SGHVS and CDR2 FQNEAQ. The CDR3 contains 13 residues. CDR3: CASSTAPQGRRFF. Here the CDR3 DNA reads TGTGCCAGCAGCACAGCTCCCCAAGGTAGGCGGTTCTTC.

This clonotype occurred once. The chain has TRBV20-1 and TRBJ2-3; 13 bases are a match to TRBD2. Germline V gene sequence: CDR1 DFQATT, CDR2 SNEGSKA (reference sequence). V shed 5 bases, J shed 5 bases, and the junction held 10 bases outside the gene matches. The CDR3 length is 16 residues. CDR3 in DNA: TGCAGTGCTGAGGCCGGGACTAGCGGGAATGGAGATACGCAGTATTTT. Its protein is CSAEAGTSGNGDTQYF.

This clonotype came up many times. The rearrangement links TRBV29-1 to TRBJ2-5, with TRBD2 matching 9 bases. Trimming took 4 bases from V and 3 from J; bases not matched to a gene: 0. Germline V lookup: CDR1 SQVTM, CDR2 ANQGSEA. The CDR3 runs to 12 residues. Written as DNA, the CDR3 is TGCAGCGTTGGACTAGCGGAAGAGACCCAGTACTTC. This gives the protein CSVGLAEETQYF.

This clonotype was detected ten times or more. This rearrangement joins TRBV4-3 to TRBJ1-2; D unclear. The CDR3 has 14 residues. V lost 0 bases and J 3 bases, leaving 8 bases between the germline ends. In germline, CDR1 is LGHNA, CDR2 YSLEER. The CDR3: CASSQELGDYGYTF. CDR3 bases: TGCGCCAGCAGCCAAGAATTGGGCGACTATGGCTACACCTTC.

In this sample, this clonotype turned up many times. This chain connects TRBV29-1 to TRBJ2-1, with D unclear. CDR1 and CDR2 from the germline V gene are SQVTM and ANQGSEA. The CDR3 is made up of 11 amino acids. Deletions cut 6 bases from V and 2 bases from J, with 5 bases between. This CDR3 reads CSVPTYNEQFF. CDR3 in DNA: TGCAGCGTGCCGACCTACAATGAGCAGTTCTTC.

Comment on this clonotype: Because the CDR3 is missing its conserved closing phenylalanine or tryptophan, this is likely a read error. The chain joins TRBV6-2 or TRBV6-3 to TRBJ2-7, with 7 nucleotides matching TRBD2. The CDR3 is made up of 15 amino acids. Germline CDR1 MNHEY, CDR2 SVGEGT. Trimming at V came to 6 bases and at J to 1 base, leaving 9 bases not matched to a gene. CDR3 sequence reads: CASSLPTGLSYEQYI. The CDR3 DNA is TGTGCCAGCAGCTTACCCACGGGACTATCCTACGAGCAGTACATC.